This T cell receptor beta chain appears in the sequencing data of a study of blood T cell repertoires in COVID-19. The J segment lost 6 bases and the V segment lost 0 bases, leaving 8 bases of the junction unmatched. CDR1 and CDR2 (germline): SGHNT, YYREEE (reference sequence). This CDR3 has 16 amino acids. Original methodology: Nucleated cell number was recorded as an estimate derived from reference gene primer amplification. Here immunoSEQ multiplex PCR was the method, and the copy in TCRdb shows in-frame clones only, minus some. V, J and clone size were drawn from that table, and D and trimming were deduced from the DNA. The sample lists 150,000 to 200,000 clones; 84% were seen once.

The sample was PBMCs or T cells enriched from blood (not recorded which). This chain joins TRBV5-4 and TRBJ2-1, with TRBD1 identical over 8 bases. This clonotype was sampled from a man in his forties or fifties who had recovered from COVID-19. CDR3 in DNA: TGTGCCAGCAGCTTGGCCCCGGACAGGGTTGGCAATGAGCAGTTCTTC. Encoded protein: CASSLAPDRVGNEQFF.